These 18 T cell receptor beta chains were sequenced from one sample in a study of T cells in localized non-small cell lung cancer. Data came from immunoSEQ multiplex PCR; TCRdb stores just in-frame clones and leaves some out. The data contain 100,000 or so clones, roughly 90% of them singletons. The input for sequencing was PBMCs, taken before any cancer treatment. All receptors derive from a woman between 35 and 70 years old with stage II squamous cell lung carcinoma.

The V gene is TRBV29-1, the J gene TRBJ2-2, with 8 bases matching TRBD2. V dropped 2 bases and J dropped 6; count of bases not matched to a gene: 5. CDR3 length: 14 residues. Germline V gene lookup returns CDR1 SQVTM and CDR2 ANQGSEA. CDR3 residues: CSVEREGAAGELFF. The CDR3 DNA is TGCAGCGTTGAACGGGAGGGCGCGGCCGGGGAGCTGTTTTTT.

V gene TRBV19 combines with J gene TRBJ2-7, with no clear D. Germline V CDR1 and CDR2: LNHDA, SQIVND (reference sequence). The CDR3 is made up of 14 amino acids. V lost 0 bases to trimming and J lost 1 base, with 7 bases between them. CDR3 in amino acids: CASSIDDTSYEQYF. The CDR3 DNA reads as TGTGCCAGTAGTATAGATGATACATCCTACGAGCAGTACTTC.

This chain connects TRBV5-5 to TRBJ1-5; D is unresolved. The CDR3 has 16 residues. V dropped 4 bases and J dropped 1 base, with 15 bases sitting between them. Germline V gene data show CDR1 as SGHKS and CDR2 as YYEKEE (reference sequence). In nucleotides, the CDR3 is TGTGCCAGCAGCCAAATGGCAGGAACGAGCAATCAGCCCCAGCATTTT. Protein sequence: CASSQMAGTSNQPQHF.

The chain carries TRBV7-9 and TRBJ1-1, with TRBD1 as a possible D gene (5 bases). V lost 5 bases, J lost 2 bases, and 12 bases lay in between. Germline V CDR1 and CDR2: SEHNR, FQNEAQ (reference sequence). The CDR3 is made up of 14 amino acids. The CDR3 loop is CASSPGPVNTEAFF. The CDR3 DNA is TGTGCCAGCAGCCCGGGACCGGTTAACACTGAAGCTTTCTTT.

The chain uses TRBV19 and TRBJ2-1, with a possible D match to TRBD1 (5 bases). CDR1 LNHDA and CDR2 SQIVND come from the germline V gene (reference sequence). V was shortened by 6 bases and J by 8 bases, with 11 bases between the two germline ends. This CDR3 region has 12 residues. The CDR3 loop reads CASSRTWYEQFF. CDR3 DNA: TGTGCCAGTAGCCGGACATGGTATGAGCAGTTCTTC. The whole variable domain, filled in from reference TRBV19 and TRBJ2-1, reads DGGITQSPKYLFRKEGQNVTLSCEQNLNHDAMYWYRQDPGQGLRLIYYSQIVNDFQKGDIAEGYSVSREKKESFPLTVTSAQKNPTAFYLCASSRTWYEQFFGPGTRLTVL.

The CDR3 sequence is CASSEGWRNGYTF. CDR3 sequence (DNA): TGTGCCAGCAGTGAAGGGTGGAGAAATGGCTACACCTTC. The rearrangement joins TRBV6-4 to TRBJ1-2; D call uncertain. CDR1 and CDR2 from the germline V gene are MRHNA and SNTAGT. V was pared by 3 bases and J by 6 bases, with 11 bases between. The CDR3 has 13 residues.

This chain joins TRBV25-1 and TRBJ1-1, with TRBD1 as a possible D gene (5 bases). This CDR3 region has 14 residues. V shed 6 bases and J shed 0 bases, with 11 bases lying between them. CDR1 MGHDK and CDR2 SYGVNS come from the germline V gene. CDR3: CASRAPGMNTEAFF. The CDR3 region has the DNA TGTGCCAGCAGAGCACCAGGGATGAACACTGAAGCTTTCTTT. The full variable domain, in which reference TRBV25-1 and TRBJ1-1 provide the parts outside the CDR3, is EADIYQTPRYLVIGTGKKITLECSQTMGHDKMYWYQQDPGMELHLIHYSYGVNSTEKGDLSSESTVSRIRTEHFPLTLESARPSHTSQYLCASRAPGMNTEAFFGQGTRLTVV.

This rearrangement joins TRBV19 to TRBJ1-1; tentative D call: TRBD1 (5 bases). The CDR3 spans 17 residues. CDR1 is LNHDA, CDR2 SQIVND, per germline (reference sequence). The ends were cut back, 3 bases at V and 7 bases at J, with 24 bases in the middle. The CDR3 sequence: CASSILPGRPGVVEAFF. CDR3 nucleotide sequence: TGTGCCAGTAGTATCCTCCCAGGGCGGCCCGGTGTTGTTGAAGCTTTCTTT.

This CDR3 is CASSPPLTGYNEQFF. DNA for the CDR3: TGTGCCAGCAGCCCTCCTCTCACAGGTTACAATGAGCAGTTCTTC. V and J are TRBV5-5 and TRBJ2-1; D is possibly TRBD1 (5 bases). This CDR3 comprises 15 residues. Trimming pared 4 bases from V and 4 bases from J, leaving 15 bases between. CDR1 is SGHKS and CDR2 is YYEKEE in the germline V gene (reference sequence).

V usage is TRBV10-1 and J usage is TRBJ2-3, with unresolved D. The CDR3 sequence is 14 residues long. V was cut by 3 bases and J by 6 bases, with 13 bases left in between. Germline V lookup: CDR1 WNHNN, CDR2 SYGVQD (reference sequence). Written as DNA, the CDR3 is TGCGCCAGCAGTGACCCCGGTTTATTCGATACGCAGTATTTT. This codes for CASSDPGLFDTQYF.

The CDR3 is CAIKTGTGAYTDTQYF. The CDR3 DNA reads as TGTGCCATCAAAACCGGGACAGGGGCGTACACAGATACGCAGTATTTT. The J gene is TRBJ2-3, the V gene TRBV10-3; 10 positions agree with TRBD1. The CDR3 totals 16 residues. Germline V gene sequence: CDR1 ENHRY, CDR2 SYGVKD. The V segment lost 7 bases and the J segment 2 bases; nucleotides outside the gene matches: 9.

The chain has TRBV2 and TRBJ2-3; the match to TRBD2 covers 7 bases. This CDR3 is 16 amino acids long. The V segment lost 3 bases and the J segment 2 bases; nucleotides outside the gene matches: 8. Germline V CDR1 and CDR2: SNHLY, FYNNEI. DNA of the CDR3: TGTGCCAGCAGTGATAGGGTAGCGGGTTTCACAGATACGCAGTATTTT. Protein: CASSDRVAGFTDTQYF.

Here the CDR3 reads CASSRTVNTGELFF. CDR3 DNA: TGTGCCAGCAGCCGGACAGTGAACACCGGGGAGCTGTTTTTT. V gene TRBV28 combines with J gene TRBJ2-2; D may be TRBD1 (6 bases). The CDR3 has 14 amino acids. The germline CDR1 and CDR2 sequences are MDHEN and SYDVKM. The V gene lost 6 bases and the J gene lost 1 base, with 9 bases spanning the gap.

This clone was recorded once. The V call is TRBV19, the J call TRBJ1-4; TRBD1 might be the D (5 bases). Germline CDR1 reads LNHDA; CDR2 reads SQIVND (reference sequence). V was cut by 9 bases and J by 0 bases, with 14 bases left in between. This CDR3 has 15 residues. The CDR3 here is CASRDGPSTNEKLFF. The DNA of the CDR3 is TGTGCCAGCCGGGACGGTCCTTCAACTAATGAAAAACTGTTTTTT. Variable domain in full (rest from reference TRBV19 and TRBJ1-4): DGGITQSPKYLFRKEGQNVTLSCEQNLNHDAMYWYRQDPGQGLRLIYYSQIVNDFQKGDIAEGYSVSREKKESFPLTVTSAQKNPTAFYLCASRDGPSTNEKLFFGSGTQLSVL.

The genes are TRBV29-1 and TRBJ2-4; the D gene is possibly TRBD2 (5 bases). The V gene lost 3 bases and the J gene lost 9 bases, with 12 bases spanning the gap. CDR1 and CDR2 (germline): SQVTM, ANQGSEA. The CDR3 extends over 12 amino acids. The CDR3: CSVDTGGPIQYF. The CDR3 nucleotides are TGCAGCGTTGACACTGGAGGTCCCATTCAGTACTTC.

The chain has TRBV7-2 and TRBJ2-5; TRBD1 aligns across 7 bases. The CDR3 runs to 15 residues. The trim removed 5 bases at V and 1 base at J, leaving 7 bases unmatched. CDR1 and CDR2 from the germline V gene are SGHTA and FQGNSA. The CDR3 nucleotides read TGTGCCAGCAGCCGACAGGGCATTACCCAAGAGACCCAGTACTTC. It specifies CASSRQGITQETQYF. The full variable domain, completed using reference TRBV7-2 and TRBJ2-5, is GAGVSQSPSNKVTEKGKDVELRCDPISGHTALYWYRQSLGQGLEFLIYFQGNSAPDKSGLPSDRFSAERTGGSVSTLTIQRTQQEDSAVYLCASSRQGITQETQYFGPGTRLLVL.

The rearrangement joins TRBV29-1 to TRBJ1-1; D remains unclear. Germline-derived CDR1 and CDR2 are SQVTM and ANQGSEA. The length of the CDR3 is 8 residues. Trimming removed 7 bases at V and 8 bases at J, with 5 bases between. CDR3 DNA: TGCAGCGCGCCAGAAGCTTTCTTT. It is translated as CSAPEAFF.

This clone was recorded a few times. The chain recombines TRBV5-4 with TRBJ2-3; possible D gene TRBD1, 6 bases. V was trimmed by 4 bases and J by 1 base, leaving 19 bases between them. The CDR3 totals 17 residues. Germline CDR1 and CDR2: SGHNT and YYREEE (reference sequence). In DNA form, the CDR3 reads TGTGCCAGCAGCCGAGGTCAGGGGCGACGTGGCACAGATACGCAGTATTTT. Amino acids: CASSRGQGRRGTDTQYF.